This T cell receptor (beta chain) is from a study of T cells after yellow fever vaccination. This clonotype was counted many times. Its target is unknown. Study results and caveats: Most primary-vaccination clones recurred post-booster (around 95% CD4, over 70% CD8).

A 5'RACE template-switching step, the method used to make TCR cDNA, added a universal primer site and UMIs. Each CDR3 protein gets one entry after TCRdb re-called the 5' RACE reads with MiXCR. The sample has around 160,000 distinct CDR3 sequences; 5.5% to 7.5% are singletons. Germline V lookup: CDR1 ENHRY, CDR2 SYGVKD. The V end lost 0 bases, the J end lost 0 bases, and 14 bases lay between the germline ends. The CDR3 covers 17 residues. This sequence originates from a young man who received the YFV17D yellow fever vaccine. This chain links TRBV10-3 with TRBJ1-2; D remains unclear. This specimen was CD4+ T cells sorted from PBMCs, taken about 5 days after the first yellow fever vaccination. The CDR3, as DNA: TGTGCCATCAGTGAGTCCGCTCCAGCGCTAGCTAACTATGGCTACACCTTC. It translates to CAISESAPALANYGYTF.